The 10 T cell receptor beta chains in this list originate from one sample, sequenced in a study of blood T cell repertoires in COVID-19. Profiling relied on immunoSEQ multiplex PCR, and the TCRdb table lists in-frame clones only, not all of them. The sample lists approximately 130,000 clones; 88% were seen once. The sequenced sample consisted of peripheral blood. These receptors originate from a human donor in a cohort sampled during active COVID-19.

The V call is TRBV5-4, the J call TRBJ2-5; D is perhaps TRBD2 (5 bases). This CDR3 contains 14 residues. Germline assignment: CDR1 SGHNT and CDR2 YYREEE (reference sequence). Trimming left V 3 bases short and J 3 bases short, with 12 bases between. This chain's CDR3 is CASSSEGRKETQYF. CDR3 coding DNA: TGTGCCAGCAGCTCCGAGGGTCGGAAAGAGACCCAGTACTTC.

V is TRBV24-1 and J is TRBJ2-3, with D possibly TRBD2 on 6 matching bases. The CDR3 length is 15 residues. V lost 4 bases, J lost 7 bases, and 17 bases lay in between. In germline, CDR1 is KGHDR, CDR2 SFDVKD. This chain's CDR3 is CATSDSGGRGNTQYF. Here the CDR3 DNA reads TGTGCCACCAGTGACTCCGGCGGCCGCGGGAATACGCAGTATTTT.

V and J are TRBV6-5 and TRBJ2-7; 7 positions agree with TRBD2. V was clipped by 3 bases and J by 4 bases; unmatched bases: 9. Germline CDR1 reads MNHEY; CDR2 reads SVGAGI. The CDR3 totals 15 residues. The CDR3 reads CASSYWAGEAYEQYF. The CDR3 nucleotides read TGTGCCAGCAGTTATTGGGCGGGGGAGGCGTACGAGCAGTACTTC.

The chain carries TRBV5-1 and TRBJ1-5, with 9 bases matching TRBD1. The CDR3 has 14 residues. CDR1 is SGHRS, CDR2 YFSETQ, per germline. V lost 4 bases and J lost 7; bases outside the gene matches: 6. The CDR3 protein is CASSPGQGVQPQHF. The CDR3 bases are TGCGCCAGCAGCCCGGGACAGGGAGTCCAGCCCCAGCATTTT.

This chain connects TRBV28 to TRBJ2-2; 7 nucleotides match TRBD2. CDR3 length: 14 amino acids. Germline values: CDR1 MDHEN, CDR2 SYDVKM. Losses at the gene ends were 5 bases for V and 5 bases for J; bases not matched to a gene: 5. CDR3 sequence reads: CASSSRTRTGELFF. As DNA, the CDR3 is TGTGCCAGCAGTAGCCGGACTAGAACCGGGGAGCTGTTTTTT.

The V gene is TRBV3-1 (or the pseudogene TRBV3-2), the J gene TRBJ2-1, with D unclear. Germline-derived CDR1 and CDR2 are LGHDT and YNNKEL (reference sequence). Between the trimmed V and J ends, which lost 3 bases and 8 bases, there was a span of 8 bases. This CDR3 is built from 12 residues. CDR3 nucleotides: TGTGCCAGCAGCCATCTCGGAGATGAGCAGTTCTTC. It specifies CASSHLGDEQFF.

The gene calls are TRBV6-2 or TRBV6-3 and TRBJ2-3, with a possible D match to TRBD2 (5 bases). CDR1 MNHEY and CDR2 SVGEGT come from the germline V gene. The V end was cut by 0 bases, the J end by 10 bases, with 11 bases between. This CDR3 is built from 13 residues. CDR3 loop: CASSYSTAGAQYF. Written as DNA, the CDR3 is TGTGCCAGCAGTTACTCGACTGCCGGGGCGCAGTATTTT.

The chain links TRBV7-2 to TRBJ1-2; D might be TRBD1 (6 bases). V was cut by 1 base and J by 6 bases, with 15 bases left in between. The CDR3 has 15 residues. Germline loops: CDR1 SGHTA, CDR2 FQGNSA. The CDR3: CASSLGTAMGHGYTF. CDR3 in DNA: TGTGCCAGCAGCTTAGGGACAGCGATGGGGCATGGCTACACCTTC. The full variable domain, rest sourced from reference TRBV7-2 and TRBJ1-2, is GAGVSQSPSNKVTEKGKDVELRCDPISGHTALYWYRQSLGQGLEFLIYFQGNSAPDKSGLPSDRFSAERTGGSVSTLTIQRTQQEDSAVYLCASSLGTAMGHGYTFGSGTRLTVV.

The CDR3, as DNA: TGTGCCATCAGAAACCACGGGACACCTGGCCACACCATATATTTT. It specifies CAIRNHGTPGHTIYF. The V gene is TRBV10-3, the J gene TRBJ1-3, with a possible D match to TRBD1 (6 bases). Trimming pared 6 bases from V and 8 bases from J, leaving 20 bases between. Germline lookup yields CDR1 ENHRY and CDR2 SYGVKD. The CDR3 length is 15 residues.

The J gene is TRBJ2-3, the V gene TRBV6-5; 10 nucleotides match TRBD2. CDR3 length: 14 amino acids. Germline CDR1 reads MNHEY; CDR2 reads SVGAGI. Losses at the gene ends were 9 bases for V and 5 bases for J; bases not matched to a gene: 8. The CDR3 coding sequence is TGTGCCAGTGCCGGGACTAGCGATGGAGATACGCAGTATTTT. It translates to CASAGTSDGDTQYF.